Below are 5 T cell receptor beta chains sequenced from a single sample in a study of blood T cell repertoires in COVID-19 (dated by TCRdb to 2018 to 2020). Libraries were built with the immunoSEQ multiplex PCR assay. TCRdb took over this immuneACCESS table, retaining in-frame rearrangements with V and J assigned. Such tables are incomplete; in checked studies, under half of the missing clones stem from an unresolved V gene, and the remainder is unexplained. The sample includes roughly 49,000 clones, with roughly 83% observed a single time. 10% to 15% of the sample rests with the top ten. The material sequenced was peripheral blood. The receptors were sampled from a human donor in a cohort sampled during active COVID-19.

The rearrangement links TRBV19 to TRBJ1-6; D is perhaps TRBD1 (6 bases). Germline values: CDR1 LNHDA, CDR2 SQIVND (reference sequence). The V gene lost 2 bases and the J gene lost 7 bases, with 12 bases spanning the gap. The CDR3 spans 15 residues. The CDR3 here is CASSIQAQGNSPLHF. The CDR3 bases are TGTGCCAGTAGTATACAAGCGCAGGGGAATTCACCCCTCCACTTT. Using reference TRBV19 and TRBJ1-6 for the parts outside the CDR3, the full variable domain is DGGITQSPKYLFRKEGQNVTLSCEQNLNHDAMYWYRQDPGQGLRLIYYSQIVNDFQKGDIAEGYSVSREKKESFPLTVTSAQKNPTAFYLCASSIQAQGNSPLHFGNGTRLTVT.

The chain uses TRBV27 and TRBJ2-1; 12 bases fit TRBD2. With V trimmed by 3 bases and J by 9 bases, 6 bases remained unmatched. From germline, CDR1 is MNHEY and CDR2 SMNVEV (reference sequence). CDR3 length equals 15 residues. The CDR3 is CASSFRTSGVTEQFF. CDR3 sequence (DNA): TGTGCCAGCAGTTTCCGGACTAGCGGGGTCACTGAGCAGTTCTTC.

The CDR3 region has the DNA TGTGCCAGCAGCTTCGGGCAGGGGGACGAAAAACTGTTTTTT. This codes for CASSFGQGDEKLFF. The V and J genes are TRBV5-4 and TRBJ1-4; 7 bases map to TRBD1. Per the germline V gene, CDR1 is SGHNT and CDR2 is YYREEE (reference sequence). V shed 2 bases, J shed 8 bases, and the junction held 6 bases outside the gene matches. The CDR3 totals 14 residues.

This clone appeared once. The chain has TRBV19 and TRBJ2-7; D not certain. Trimming removed 4 bases at V and 2 bases at J, with 9 bases between. CDR1 is LNHDA and CDR2 is SQIVND in the germline V gene (reference sequence). The CDR3 is made up of 13 amino acids. Here the CDR3 DNA reads TGTGCCAGTAGTAAGACACCCACCTACGAGCAGTACTTC. Its translation: CASSKTPTYEQYF.

This clone was seen only a few times. The chain has TRBV5-1 and TRBJ1-3; tentatively, D is TRBD1 (5 bases). The CDR3 runs to 16 residues. Trimming removed 5 bases at V and 0 bases at J, with 15 bases between. Germline CDR1 is SGHRS and CDR2 is YFSETQ. CDR3 in DNA: TGCGCCAGCAGTTGGGACTCCTTTGCCTCTGGAAACACCATATATTTT. This gives the protein CASSWDSFASGNTIYF.